The following is a T cell receptor beta chain sequence with its context. Sequencing was performed with immunoSEQ multiplex PCR; in TCRdb, only in-frame clones are kept and a portion is missing. The table lists approximately 170,000 clones, about 87% of them singletons. The record originates from a study of blood T cell repertoires in COVID-19. Trimming cost V 8 bases and J 3 bases, with 10 bases left between them. Germline values: CDR1 SNHLY, CDR2 FYNNEI. The CDR3 loop spans 12 amino acids. Sequencing was performed on peripheral blood. This chain uses TRBV2 with TRBJ1-2; D is unresolved. This TCR was recovered from a woman older than 75 with COVID-19, enrolled during active disease. CDR3 in DNA: TGTGCCAGCGTGGTCGGGGACTATGGCTACACCTTC. Residues: CASVVGDYGYTF.